Ten or more counts support the clone carrying this T cell receptor beta chain. Between the trimmed V and J ends, which lost 1 base and 6 bases, there was a span of 16 bases. CDR3 size: 15 residues. The germline gives CDR1 SGHNT, CDR2 YYREEE (reference sequence). The sample comes from a study of blood T cell repertoires in COVID-19. Study context: The United States, Italy and Spain provided the acute and convalescent COVID-19 samples. Sample material is recorded as cDNA or gDNA derived from T cells, B-cell-depleted T cells, or PBMCs.

Original processing methods: Amplification from reference gene primers served as the basis for estimated nucleated cell counts. Here immunoSEQ multiplex PCR was the method, and the copy in TCRdb shows in-frame clones only, minus some. From that table come the V and J calls and clone size; the DNA was used to work out D and trimming. The repertoire has about 190,000 clones, 82% of them found once; the top ten carry about 7.8%. The Seattle patients joined while their infection was active and were tracked longitudinally afterward. The chain recombines TRBV5-4 with TRBJ1-1; possible D gene TRBD1, 5 bases. The sequence came from a woman between 55 and 75 years old with COVID-19, enrolled during active disease. The sample consisted of peripheral blood. CDR3 sequence (DNA): TGTGCCAGCAGCTTGATTGGGAAGGGGTGGGCTGAAGCTTTCTTT. This encodes CASSLIGKGWAEAFF.